The table lists the clone carrying this T cell receptor beta chain with a count of one. Its target is unknown. V lost 4 bases and J 0 bases, leaving 7 bases between the germline ends. CDR3 length: 14 residues. Germline CDR1 and CDR2: LNHDA and SQIVND (reference sequence). This record belongs to a study of cytomegalovirus exposure and HLA in healthy donors. For the study at large: An earlier analysis identified 117 million unique TCR beta sequences in 150 million to 200 million T cells.

Points from the study as a whole: Several of the most significant clusters appeared linked to common viral pathogens, based on a later analysis. Certain sequence variants were highly shared and formed a cluster, and this cluster was likely a sequencing artifact.

PCR used 60 Vbeta primers and 13 Jbeta primers. Only in-frame clones appear in the TCRdb table, and some are missing; sequencing was by immunoSEQ multiplex PCR. The repertoire holds 120,000 to 150,000 clones, with 80% to 85% as singletons. The specimen sequenced was PBMCs. The V and J genes are TRBV19 and TRBJ1-5; D gene uncertain. The receptor was isolated from a female donor in good health and CMV-seronegative. CDR3 DNA sequence: TGTGCCAGTAGTAACTACAATAGCAATCAGCCCCAGCATTTT. It is translated as CASSNYNSNQPQHF.